This T cell receptor beta chain was sequenced during a study of blood T cell repertoires in COVID-19. Background on the study: Donors in the United States, Italy and Spain gave samples during acute or convalescent COVID-19. Sample material is recorded as cDNA or gDNA derived from T cells, B-cell-depleted T cells, or PBMCs.

The CDR3 is 14 amino acids. The germline gives CDR1 MNHEY, CDR2 SMNVEV (reference sequence). Trimming took off 2 bases at V and 4 bases at J, with 12 bases between the two ends. In the original analysis: The assay estimated nucleated cells by amplifying reference gene primers. Clones were read by immunoSEQ multiplex PCR, and TCRdb kept only the in-frame ones, dropping some. Clonal size and the V and J genes are those of that table, whereas D and trimming came from the DNA. The data show fewer than 300,000 clones, approximately 77% seen once. The TCR sequence derives from a young woman with acute or convalescent COVID-19. Material: peripheral blood. The chain couples TRBV27 to TRBJ2-7; TRBD1 is a possible D gene (6 bases). The CDR3 loop reads CASSLTGTTYEQYF. CDR3 nucleotide sequence: TGTGCCAGCAGTTTAACAGGGACCACGTACGAGCAGTACTTC.